Listed below are T cell receptor beta chains from one sample, sequenced in a study of neurological immune-mediated disorders. One entry per CDR3 protein, called by TCRdb with MiXCR from the 5' RACE reads. Of 20,000 or so distinct CDR3 sequences in the sample, under 15% are singletons; the top ten hold 15% to 20%. The specimen was PBMCs. The source of these receptors is a woman between 40 and 50 years old with HTLV-1-associated myelopathy (HAM/TSP). CDR3s include the opening cysteine and the closing phenylalanine or tryptophan. The D gene is left open where the match is weak. Clone size is shown for a subset of rows, as once, few, many or a class of expanded clone.

d_gene	abundance	v_gene	j_gene	CDR3aa	CDR3nt
TRBD1	many	TRBV20-1	TRBJ2-5	CSALSEGAKETQYF	TGCAGTGCCCTTAGCGAGGGGGCAAAAGAGACCCAGTACTTC
TRBD1	many	TRBV6-6	TRBJ1-5	CASSPADRVVQPQHF	TGTGCCAGCAGCCCAGCCGACAGGGTAGTCCAGCCCCAGCATTTT
NA	many	TRBV9	TRBJ2-1	CASSVGGFNEQFF	TGTGCCAGCAGCGTAGGTGGCTTCAATGAGCAGTTCTTC
NA	many	TRBV21-1	TRBJ2-1	CASSKGGSGRGFNEQFF	TGTGCCAGCAGCAAAGGGGGCTCGGGACGTGGATTCAATGAGCAGTTCTTC
NA	many	TRBV29-1	TRBJ2-5	CSVRTVGGRETQYF	TGCAGCGTCCGGACTGTGGGGGGCAGAGAGACCCAGTACTTC
TRBD2	large	TRBV12-3/TRBV12-4	TRBJ2-3	CASSLEDSGASTDTQYF	TGTGCCAGCAGTTTAGAGGATAGCGGGGCTAGCACAGATACGCAGTATTTT
TRBD2	many	TRBV5-5	TRBJ2-2	CASSTSSGGDTGELFF	TGTGCCAGCAGCACCTCTAGCGGGGGGGACACCGGGGAGCTGTTTTTT
TRBD1	many	TRBV20-1	TRBJ2-1	CSAINPGQFYNEQFF	TGCAGTGCCATCAACCCGGGACAGTTCTACAATGAGCAGTTCTTC
NA	many	TRBV5-1	TRBJ2-2	CASSSGSEAGELFF	TGCGCCAGCAGTAGTGGCAGTGAGGCCGGGGAGCTGTTTTTT
TRBD1	many	TRBV7-9	TRBJ1-6	CASSLVSDRRYYNSPLHF	TGTGCCAGCAGCTTAGTTTCGGACAGGCGTTATTATAATTCACCCCTCCACTTT
NA	medium-sized	TRBV7-8	TRBJ1-2	CASSLAGSGYGYTF	TGTGCCAGCAGCTTAGCTGGGTCAGGCTATGGCTACACCTTC
NA	many	TRBV6-1	TRBJ1-5	CASSPSGDSNQPQHF	TGTGCCAGCAGTCCTTCAGGGGATAGCAATCAGCCCCAGCATTTT
TRBD2	many	TRBV12-3/TRBV12-4	TRBJ2-5	CASSSEPGGEETQYF	TGTGCCAGCAGCTCGGAGCCGGGAGGCGAAGAGACCCAGTACTTC
NA	many	TRBV5-1	TRBJ2-1	CASSLDLGFNEQFF	TGCGCCAGCAGCTTGGATTTGGGTTTCAATGAGCAGTTCTTC
TRBD1	many	TRBV20-1	TRBJ2-7	CSARDILGTGNSYEQYF	TGCAGTGCTAGAGATATCTTGGGGACAGGGAACAGCTACGAGCAGTACTTC
TRBD2	many	TRBV5-1	TRBJ2-2	CASSPGTSGNTGELFF	TGCGCCAGCAGCCCCGGGACTAGCGGGAACACCGGGGAGCTGTTTTTT
TRBD1	medium-sized	TRBV5-1	TRBJ2-7	CASSVLGQGNEQYF	TGCGCCAGCAGCGTCTTGGGACAGGGGAACGAGCAGTACTTC
TRBD1	many	TRBV4-1	TRBJ1-6	CASSPPDRTYNSPLHF	TGCGCCAGCAGCCCCCCGGACAGGACCTATAATTCACCCCTCCACTTT
TRBD1	many	TRBV3-1	TRBJ2-7	CASSLRTGNSYEQYF	TGTGCCAGCAGCCTCCGGACAGGGAACTCCTACGAGCAGTACTTC
TRBD1	medium-sized	TRBV4-1	TRBJ1-2	CASSHRTGQHGYTF	TGCGCCAGCAGCCACCGGACAGGGCAGCATGGCTACACCTTC
NA	many	TRBV15	TRBJ1-3	CATSRDPHRDGNTIYF	TGTGCCACCAGCAGAGACCCGCACAGGGACGGAAACACCATATATTTT
TRBD1	many	TRBV20-1	TRBJ2-5	CSAEPGQGRETQYF	TGCAGTGCCGAGCCGGGACAGGGGAGAGAGACCCAGTACTTC
NA	many	TRBV19	TRBJ2-4	CASSTGARRAKNIQYF	TGTGCCAGTAGTACCGGGGCCCGTAGGGCCAAAAACATTCAGTACTTC
NA	many	TRBV7-3	TRBJ2-1	CASSRGGDEQFF	TGTGCCAGCAGCCGAGGGGGGGATGAGCAGTTCTTC
NA	NA	TRBV3-1	TRBJ2-1	CASSQDQYEQFF	TGTGCCAGCAGCCAGGACCAGTATGAGCAGTTCTTC
TRBD1	many	TRBV10-3	TRBJ1-2	CAISAGTDYGYTF	TGTGCCATCAGCGCCGGGACAGACTATGGCTACACCTTC
TRBD1	many	TRBV24-1	TRBJ2-3	CATSEPTGGDTDTQYF	TGTGCCACCAGTGAACCGACAGGGGGCGATACAGATACGCAGTATTTT
NA	once	TRBV15	TRBJ1-2	CATSDGNYGYTF	TGTGCCACCAGCGACGGGAACTATGGCTACACCTTC
TRBD1	many	TRBV3-1	TRBJ1-2	CASSQDGDSSYGYTF	TGTGCCAGCAGCCAAGATGGGGACAGTTCCTATGGCTACACCTTC
NA	many	TRBV11-3	TRBJ2-2	CASSPLWGTGELFF	TGTGCCAGCAGCCCCCTCTGGGGCACCGGGGAGCTGTTTTTT